Each of the 17 T cell receptor beta chains below was sequenced from the same sample in a study of CD8 T cells in Susac syndrome. An amount of RNA that ranged from about 0.45 to 1 ug was reverse transcribed with random hexamers. A single record per CDR3 protein comes from TCRdb applying MiXCR to the immunoSEQ multiplex PCR reads. The profile shows approximately 170,000 distinct CDR3 sequences, about 91% of them singletons. The sample comprised CD4+ T cells from PBMCs. The receptors shown here come from a human donor in good health.

The chain employs TRBV4-3 and TRBJ2-3, with D tentatively TRBD1 (6 bases). The length of the CDR3 is 16 residues. Trimming left V 0 bases short and J 2 bases short, with 12 bases between. Germline CDR1 and CDR2: LGHNA and YSLEER. As DNA, the CDR3 is TGCGCCAGCAGCCAAGATTTGAAGGGGGTCACAGATACGCAGTATTTT. Translating it yields CASSQDLKGVTDTQYF.

This chain joins TRBV20-1 and TRBJ1-2; 7 bases match TRBD1. Losses at the gene ends were 3 bases for V and 1 base for J; bases not matched to a gene: 11. The CDR3 runs 16 residues. CDR1 and CDR2 from the germline V gene are DFQATT and SNEGSKA (reference sequence). This chain's CDR3 is CSASYRRPGGNYGYTF. The CDR3, as DNA: TGCAGTGCTAGTTACCGGAGGCCAGGGGGTAACTATGGCTACACCTTC.

V and J are TRBV3-1 and TRBJ1-2; 8 positions agree with TRBD1. The germline gives CDR1 LGHDT, CDR2 YNNKEL (reference sequence). V gave up 1 base and J gave up 7 bases; unmatched junction bases: 5. The CDR3 sequence is 14 residues long. The CDR3 DNA is TGTGCCAGCAGCCAAGGACAGGGGAATCGTGGCTACACCTTC. Its translation: CASSQGQGNRGYTF.

The chain links TRBV19 to TRBJ1-2; 7 bases align to TRBD1. J gave up 6 bases and V 6 bases, and 4 bases lay outside the gene matches. In germline, CDR1 is LNHDA, CDR2 SQIVND (reference sequence). This CDR3 has 12 amino acids. In DNA form, the CDR3 reads TGTGCCAGTAGCCGACAGGGAGATGGCTACACCTTC. The encoded protein is CASSRQGDGYTF.

The gene calls are TRBV6-1 and TRBJ2-6; no definite D call. The CDR3 runs to 17 residues. Germline V gene data show CDR1 as MNHNS and CDR2 as SASEGT. Between the trimmed V and J ends, which lost 1 base and 0 bases, there was a span of 10 bases. CDR3 nucleotides: TGTGCCAGCAGTGAAGTATTTTGGGACTCTGGGGCCAACGTCCTGACTTTC. Its protein is CASSEVFWDSGANVLTF.

The J gene is TRBJ1-5, the V gene TRBV5-1; D not certain. V lost 2 bases to trimming and J lost 0 bases, with 12 bases between them. The germline gives CDR1 SGHRS, CDR2 YFSETQ. This CDR3 is 16 amino acids long. As DNA, the CDR3 is TGCGCCAGCAGCTTCGGGAGCCGAGCTAGCAATCAGCCCCAGCATTTT. Translation: CASSFGSRASNQPQHF.

The DNA for the CDR3 is TGCAGTGCTAGAGATTCTGCCGGGACAGGGTATTCCAACGAGCAGTACTTC. This gives the protein CSARDSAGTGYSNEQYF. The chain uses TRBV20-1 and TRBJ2-7; 9 bases fit TRBD1. Germline trimming cut 0 bases from V and 5 bases from J; bases unmatched to any gene: 14. Germline V gene lookup returns CDR1 DFQATT and CDR2 SNEGSKA (reference sequence). The CDR3 runs 17 residues.

This clonotype showed up just a few times. The V call is TRBV29-1, the J call TRBJ2-5; D ambiguous. V was cut by 7 bases and J by 1 base, with 10 bases left in between. This CDR3 spans 12 amino acids. The germline V gene encodes CDR1 SQVTM and CDR2 ANQGSEA. In nucleotides, the CDR3 is TGCAGCGCCGCCGGGTCCCAAGAGACCCAGTACTTC. Amino acid sequence: CSAAGSQETQYF.

The V call is TRBV5-1, the J call TRBJ1-1, with TRBD1 identical over 8 bases. This CDR3 comprises 14 residues. The V gene's germline CDR1 is SGHRS and CDR2 YFSETQ. V lost 4 bases to trimming and J lost 9 bases; unmatched junction nucleotides: 11. Written as DNA, the CDR3 is TGCGCCAGCAGCGTGGACCCCGGGGACAGGCAAGCTTTCTTT. Protein: CASSVDPGDRQAFF.

The chain combines TRBV20-1 with TRBJ2-6; D is possibly TRBD2 (6 bases). The CDR3 has 17 residues. Trimming cost V 3 bases and J 0 bases, with 15 bases left between them. Germline-derived CDR1 and CDR2 are DFQATT and SNEGSKA (reference sequence). The CDR3 protein is CSASNPGLSSGANVLTF. As DNA, the CDR3 is TGCAGTGCTAGTAATCCGGGACTTAGCTCTGGGGCCAACGTCCTGACTTTC.

This chain links TRBV29-1 with TRBJ1-4; D is unresolved. The CDR3 length is 15 residues. Germline CDR1 is SQVTM and CDR2 is ANQGSEA. V shed 7 bases and J shed 3 bases, with 18 bases lying between them. The CDR3 protein is CSAGNQATANEKLFF. The CDR3 nucleotides are TGCAGCGCGGGCAACCAGGCTACGGCTAATGAAAAACTGTTTTTT.

In DNA, the CDR3 is TGTGCCAGCTCATCCCCCGGGACAGATACGCAGTATTTT. Translation gives CASSSPGTDTQYF. The chain employs TRBV18 and TRBJ2-3; D is undetermined. Trimming removed 5 bases at V and 3 bases at J, with 9 bases between. CDR3 size: 13 residues. CDR1 is KGHSH, CDR2 LQKENI, per germline.

The chain couples TRBV6-6 to TRBJ1-3, with a weak D call TRBD1 (5 bases). The CDR3 has 12 residues. V lost 7 bases, J lost 11 bases, and 15 bases lay in between. Germline CDR1 MNHNY, CDR2 SVGAGI (reference sequence). As DNA, the CDR3 is TGTGCCAGCACCCTTGGGGGGAACTCCATATATTTT. It yields the protein CASTLGGNSIYF.

The rearrangement links TRBV10-3 to TRBJ2-1, with 9 bases lining up with TRBD1. J gave up 1 base and V 6 bases, and 10 bases lay outside the gene matches. This CDR3 is 17 amino acids long. CDR1 and CDR2 from the germline V gene are ENHRY and SYGVKD. CDR3 sequence (DNA): TGTGCCATCAGCCCCGGGACAGGGACGGGATCCTACAATGAGCAGTTCTTC. It codes for CAISPGTGTGSYNEQFF.

This chain uses TRBV7-2 with TRBJ2-7; no reliable D call. The V gene lost 2 bases and the J gene lost 4 bases, with 9 bases spanning the gap. The CDR3 is 13 residues long. CDR1 is SGHTA, CDR2 FQGNSA, per germline. The CDR3 protein is CASSLSREYEQYF. The CDR3 DNA reads as TGTGCCAGCAGCTTATCCAGAGAATACGAGCAGTACTTC.

This clonotype was counted once. V usage is TRBV6-5 and J usage is TRBJ1-1; D not certain. With 0 bases removed from V and 4 bases from J, the gap between germline ends came to 9 bases. CDR3 length equals 14 residues. From germline, CDR1 is MNHEY and CDR2 SVGAGI. The CDR3 DNA reads TGTGCCAGCAGTTACTCAGGGTTGGGCACTGAAGCTTTCTTT. This encodes CASSYSGLGTEAFF.

This chain links TRBV5-1 with TRBJ1-6; 8 nucleotides agree with TRBD1. Trimming at V came to 0 bases and at J to 9 bases, leaving 5 bases not matched to a gene. Germline V gene data show CDR1 as SGHRS and CDR2 as YFSETQ. The CDR3 extends over 15 amino acids. Here the CDR3 DNA reads TGCGCCAGCAGCTTGGAACAGGGGGGGACTTCACCCCTCCACTTT. The encoded protein is CASSLEQGGTSPLHF.